This entry lists 16 T cell receptor beta chains sequenced from one sample in a study of cytomegalovirus exposure and HLA in healthy donors. The repertoire was sequenced with immunoSEQ multiplex PCR; TCRdb's copy has only in-frame clones and lacks some. The repertoire holds under 400,000 clones, with around 90% as singletons. The source material was PBMCs. These receptor sequences come from a young man in good health and CMV-seronegative.

The rearrangement joins TRBV5-1 to TRBJ2-3; TRBD2 matches 14 bases. The CDR3 contains 19 residues. J gave up 2 bases and V 0 bases, and 8 bases lay outside the gene matches. The germline V gene encodes CDR1 SGHRS and CDR2 YFSETQ. The CDR3 loop is CASSLATSGGASYTDTQYF. The CDR3 DNA follows: TGCGCCAGCAGCTTGGCGACTAGCGGGGGGGCCTCGTACACAGATACGCAGTATTTT.

Many counts were recorded for this clone. The chain has TRBV15 and TRBJ1-5, with D uncertain. V was cut by 0 bases and J by 2 bases, with 8 bases left in between. Per germline, CDR1 LNHNV and CDR2 YYDKDF (reference sequence). The CDR3 has 15 amino acids. The chain's CDR3 is CATSRERAGNQPQHF. The CDR3 coding sequence is TGTGCCACCAGCAGAGAGAGGGCGGGCAATCAGCCCCAGCATTTT.

The V call is TRBV7-6, the J call TRBJ2-5; 13 bases fit TRBD2. CDR1 SGHVS and CDR2 FNYEAQ come from the germline V gene. Trimming removed 4 bases from V and 0 bases from J; junction bases left unmatched: 14. CDR3 length: 20 residues. The CDR3 DNA reads as TGTGCCAGCAGCTCGGACAGGACTAGCGGGGGCCTTCTGTACCAAGAGACCCAGTACTTC. As protein: CASSSDRTSGGLLYQETQYF.

The rearrangement uses TRBV7-6 and TRBJ1-1; 10 nucleotides align to TRBD1. The V and J ends lost 5 bases and 8 bases, in that order; junction bases with no gene match: 8. CDR3 length: 14 residues. Germline V gene data show CDR1 as SGHVS and CDR2 as FNYEAQ. The CDR3: CASSTAPGQGEAFF. The CDR3 region has the DNA TGTGCCAGCAGCACCGCGCCGGGACAGGGGGAAGCTTTCTTT.

As for this clone: At one boundary the junction diverges from the germline segment, which might be a read error. The chain has TRBV6-6 and TRBJ1-2; 9 positions match TRBD1. CDR3 length equals 14 residues. CDR1 and CDR2 (germline): MNHNY, SVGAGI (reference sequence). The CDR3 sequence: CASSSDRWTGAGAF. The CDR3 coding sequence is TGTGCCAGCAGTTCCGACAGGTGGACAGGGGCGGGGGCCTTC.

This clone was observed a few times. The chain recombines TRBV14 with TRBJ1-6; 10 bases are a match to TRBD1. CDR1 and CDR2 from the germline V gene are SGHDN and FVKESK. Trimming cost V 2 bases and J 10 bases; bases outside gene matches: 5. This CDR3 has 15 amino acids. Written as DNA, the CDR3 is TGTGCCAGCAGCCAACAGACAGGGGGCGGATCACCCCTCCACTTT. This encodes CASSQQTGGGSPLHF.

The chain is built from TRBV18 and TRBJ1-5; 9 bases fit TRBD1. This CDR3 is built from 16 residues. Per the germline V gene, CDR1 is KGHSH and CDR2 is LQKENI. V lost 3 bases, J lost 1 base, and 4 bases stayed unmatched. CDR3 loop: CASSPDRGGSNQPQHF. DNA for the CDR3: TGTGCCAGCTCACCGGACAGGGGTGGGAGCAATCAGCCCCAGCATTTT. Together with reference TRBV18 and TRBJ1-5, the CDR3 gives the full variable domain: NAGVMQNPRHLVRRRGQEARLRCSPMKGHSHVYWYRQLPEEGLKFMVYLQKENIIDESGMPKERFSAEFPKEGPSILRIQQVVRGDSAAYFCASSPDRGGSNQPQHFGDGTRLSIL.

The chain uses TRBV5-1 and TRBJ2-1; the match to TRBD1 covers 11 bases. The junction had 10 bases not matched to a gene; V was cut back by 7 bases and J by 7 bases. CDR1 is SGHRS and CDR2 is YFSETQ in the germline V gene. CDR3 length: 15 amino acids. The CDR3 coding sequence is TGCGCCAGCCGAGTGTTAGGACAGGGGGCTAATGAGCAGTTCTTC. Residues: CASRVLGQGANEQFF.

V and J are TRBV4-1 and TRBJ2-7, with 10 bases lining up with TRBD2. The CDR3 loop spans 17 amino acids. Germline CDR1 and CDR2: MGHRA and YSYEKL. V lost 4 bases, J lost 3 bases, and 12 bases stayed unmatched. The CDR3 sequence: CASSLVLAPSGGYEQYF. As DNA, the CDR3 is TGCGCCAGCAGCCTAGTCCTCGCTCCTAGCGGGGGCTACGAGCAGTACTTC.

The chain combines TRBV15 with TRBJ1-4; TRBD1 is a possible D gene (5 bases). Trimming removed 0 bases from V and 10 bases from J, with 12 bases in between. Germline V lookup: CDR1 LNHNV, CDR2 YYDKDF (reference sequence). The CDR3 is made up of 14 amino acids. The CDR3 nucleotides read TGTGCCACCAGCAGAGAGTCTGACAGCCCAAAACTGTTTTTT. Protein sequence: CATSRESDSPKLFF. The full variable domain, rest sourced from reference TRBV15 and TRBJ1-4, is DAMVIQNPRYQVTQFGKPVTLSCSQTLNHNVMYWYQQKSSQAPKLLFHYYDKDFNNEADTPDNFQSRRPNTSFCFLDIRSPGLGDTAMYLCATSRESDSPKLFFGSGTQLSVL.

The chain carries TRBV27 and TRBJ2-3; D is unresolved. The CDR3 loop spans 13 amino acids. Germline values: CDR1 MNHEY, CDR2 SMNVEV (reference sequence). The V end was cut by 0 bases, the J end by 10 bases, with 11 bases between. This CDR3 reads CASSLSRHSAQYF. CDR3 DNA: TGTGCCAGCAGTTTATCGAGACACAGTGCGCAGTATTTT.

This chain uses TRBV2 with TRBJ1-5, with a possible D match to TRBD1 (6 bases). CDR1 and CDR2 from the germline V gene are SNHLY and FYNNEI. The V end lost 8 bases, the J end lost 7 bases, and 21 bases lay between the germline ends. The CDR3 extends over 15 amino acids. This CDR3 reads CASGIGGTKAQPQHF. DNA of the CDR3: TGTGCCAGCGGTATTGGGGGCACAAAAGCACAGCCCCAGCATTTT.

V is TRBV7-2 and J is TRBJ2-3, with 9 nucleotides matching TRBD2. The CDR3 totals 17 residues. CDR1 is SGHTA, CDR2 FQGNSA, per germline. V lost 3 bases and J lost 4; bases outside the gene matches: 11. CDR3 sequence reads: CASSFLPSGGMPDTQYF. The DNA of the CDR3 is TGTGCCAGCAGCTTCCTCCCAAGCGGGGGGATGCCAGATACGCAGTATTTT.

The rearrangement links TRBV6-1 to TRBJ1-1, with D tentatively TRBD1 (5 bases). Trimming cost V 6 bases and J 0 bases, with 11 bases left between them. CDR3 length: 14 amino acids. The V gene's germline CDR1 is MNHNS and CDR2 SASEGT. CDR3 in DNA: TGTGCCAGCAGGGGGCTCGGATTGAACACTGAAGCTTTCTTT. It encodes CASRGLGLNTEAFF.

This rearrangement joins TRBV19 to TRBJ1-1, with TRBD1 matching over 7 bases. Germline V gene sequence: CDR1 LNHDA, CDR2 SQIVND (reference sequence). CDR3 length: 21 amino acids. Trimming removed 5 bases from V and 1 base from J; junction bases left unmatched: 25. DNA of the CDR3: TGTGCCAGTAGTTCGTTCCGGGACAGAACGAGACTGCGAAGGACGAACACTGAAGCTTTCTTT. It codes for CASSSFRDRTRLRRTNTEAFF.

V gene TRBV23-1 combines with J gene TRBJ1-5, with D tentatively TRBD1 (6 bases). TRBV23-1 is noted as an ORF with a role that remains uncertain. CDR3 size: 15 residues. Trimming left V 3 bases short and J 2 bases short, with 11 bases between. The CDR3 region has the DNA TGCGCCAGCAGTCACAGGGGAAGAGGCAATCAGCCCCAGCATTTT. The encoded protein is CASSHRGRGNQPQHF.